This entry describes one TCR beta chain. Its antigen remains unknown. V shed 8 bases and J 2 bases; nucleotides not matched to a gene: 3. There are 12 residues in the CDR3. PCR amplification relied on 60 Vbeta primers (plus 13 Jbeta primers). The repertoire was sequenced with immunoSEQ multiplex PCR; TCRdb's copy has only in-frame clones and lacks some. This specimen shows about 60,000 clones; the ten leading clones hold approximately 8.9%. This record comes from a study of cytomegalovirus exposure and HLA in healthy donors. General observations from the study: A later analysis linked a missense DCLRE1C variant to TCR beta V- and J-gene trimming.

The chain is built from TRBV23-1 and TRBJ2-7; 7 positions agree with TRBD2. TRBV23-1 falls under the ORF class, with uncertain function. The sequenced material came from PBMCs. The source is a man aged 45-65 years in good health and CMV-seropositive. CDR3 coding DNA: TGCGCCAGCGGGGGGGAAGCCTACGAGCAGTACTTC. It specifies CASGGEAYEQYF.